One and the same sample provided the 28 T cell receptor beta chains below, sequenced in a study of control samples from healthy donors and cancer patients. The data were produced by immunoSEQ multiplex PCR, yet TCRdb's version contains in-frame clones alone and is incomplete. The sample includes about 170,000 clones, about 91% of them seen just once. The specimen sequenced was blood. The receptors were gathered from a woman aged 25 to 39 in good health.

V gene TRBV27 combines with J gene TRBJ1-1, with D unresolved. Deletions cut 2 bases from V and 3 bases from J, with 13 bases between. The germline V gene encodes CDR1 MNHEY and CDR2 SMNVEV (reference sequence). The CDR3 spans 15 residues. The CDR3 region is CASSLRRSLHTEAFF. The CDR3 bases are TGTGCCAGCAGTTTACGAAGGTCGCTTCACACTGAAGCTTTCTTT.

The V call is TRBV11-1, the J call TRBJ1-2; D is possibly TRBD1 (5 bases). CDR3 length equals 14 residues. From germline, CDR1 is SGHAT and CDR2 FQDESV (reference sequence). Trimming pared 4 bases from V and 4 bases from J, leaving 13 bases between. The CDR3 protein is CASSSGGVFYGYTF. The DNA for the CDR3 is TGTGCCAGCAGCTCCGGGGGAGTCTTCTATGGCTACACCTTC.

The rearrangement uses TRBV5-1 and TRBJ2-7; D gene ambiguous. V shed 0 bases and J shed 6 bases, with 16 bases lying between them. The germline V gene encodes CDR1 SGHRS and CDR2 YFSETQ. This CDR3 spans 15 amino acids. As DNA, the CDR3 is TGCGCCAGCAGCTTGGATGTAGCCAGATTAGGCGAGCAGTACTTC. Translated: CASSLDVARLGEQYF. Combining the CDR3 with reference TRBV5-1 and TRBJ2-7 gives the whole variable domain KAGVTQTPRYLIKTRGQQVTLSCSPISGHRSVSWYQQTPGQGLQFLFEYFSETQRNKGNFPGRFSGRQFSNSRSEMNVSTLELGDSALYLCASSLDVARLGEQYFGPGTRLTVT.

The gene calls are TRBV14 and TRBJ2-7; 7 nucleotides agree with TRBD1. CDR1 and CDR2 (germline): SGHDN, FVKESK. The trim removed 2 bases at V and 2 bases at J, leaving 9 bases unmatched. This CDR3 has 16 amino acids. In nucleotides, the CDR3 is TGTGCCAGCAGCCAATCGACAGGACAGGCCCCCTACGAGCAGTACTTC. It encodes CASSQSTGQAPYEQYF.

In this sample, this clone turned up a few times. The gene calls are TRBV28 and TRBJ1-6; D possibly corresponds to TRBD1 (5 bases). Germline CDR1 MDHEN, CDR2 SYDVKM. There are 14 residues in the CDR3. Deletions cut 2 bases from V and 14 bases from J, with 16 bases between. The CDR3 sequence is CASSLRTPPGALHF. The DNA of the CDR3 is TGTGCCAGCAGTTTACGGACACCCCCCGGGGCCCTCCACTTT. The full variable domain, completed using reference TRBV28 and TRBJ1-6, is DVKVTQSSRYLVKRTGEKVFLECVQDMDHENMFWYRQDPGLGLRLIYFSYDVKMKEKGDIPEGYSVSREKKERFSLILESASTNQTSMYLCASSLRTPPGALHFGNGTRLTVT.

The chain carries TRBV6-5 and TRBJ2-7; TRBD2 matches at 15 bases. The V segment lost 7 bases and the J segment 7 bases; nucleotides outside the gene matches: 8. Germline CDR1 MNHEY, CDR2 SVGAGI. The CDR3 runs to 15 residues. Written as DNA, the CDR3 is TGTGCCAGCATGATAGGACTAGCGGGAGGGGGGGAGCAGTACTTC. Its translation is CASMIGLAGGGEQYF.

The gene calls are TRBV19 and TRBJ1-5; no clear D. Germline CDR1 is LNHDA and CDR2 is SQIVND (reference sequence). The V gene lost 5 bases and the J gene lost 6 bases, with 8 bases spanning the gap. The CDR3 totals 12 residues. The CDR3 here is CASSYGSQPQHF. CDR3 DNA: TGTGCCAGTAGTTACGGGTCTCAGCCCCAGCATTTT.

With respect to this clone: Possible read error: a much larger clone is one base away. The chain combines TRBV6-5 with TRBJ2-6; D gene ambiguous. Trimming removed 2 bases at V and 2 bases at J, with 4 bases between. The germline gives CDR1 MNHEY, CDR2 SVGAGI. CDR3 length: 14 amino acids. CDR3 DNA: TGTGCCAGCAGTTACGGGGCTGGGGCCAACGTCCTGACTTTC. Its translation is CASSYGAGANVLTF.

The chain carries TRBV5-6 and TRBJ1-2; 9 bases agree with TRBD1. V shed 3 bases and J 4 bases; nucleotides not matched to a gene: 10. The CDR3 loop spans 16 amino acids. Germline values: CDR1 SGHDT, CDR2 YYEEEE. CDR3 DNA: TGTGCCAGCAGCTCACTGACTAGACAGGGGGGCTATGGCTACACCTTC. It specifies CASSSLTRQGGYGYTF.

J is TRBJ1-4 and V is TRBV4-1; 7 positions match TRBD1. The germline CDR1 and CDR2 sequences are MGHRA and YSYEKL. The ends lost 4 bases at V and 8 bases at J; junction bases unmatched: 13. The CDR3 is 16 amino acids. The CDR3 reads CASSLGLQGGREKLFF. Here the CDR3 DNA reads TGCGCCAGCAGCCTAGGACTGCAGGGGGGTCGGGAAAAACTGTTTTTT.

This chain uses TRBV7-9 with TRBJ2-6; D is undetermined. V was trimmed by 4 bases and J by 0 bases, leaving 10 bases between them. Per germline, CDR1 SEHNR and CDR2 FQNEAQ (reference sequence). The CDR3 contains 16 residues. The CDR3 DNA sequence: TGTGCCAGCAGCTCCCGGACGCACTCTGGGGCCAACGTCCTGACTTTC. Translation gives CASSSRTHSGANVLTF. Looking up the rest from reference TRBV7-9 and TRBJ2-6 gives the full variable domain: DTGVSQNPRHKITKRGQNVTFRCDPISEHNRLYWYRQTLGQGPEFLTYFQNEAQLEKSRLLSDRFSAERPKGSFSTLEIQRTEQGDSAMYLCASSSRTHSGANVLTFGAGSRLTVL.

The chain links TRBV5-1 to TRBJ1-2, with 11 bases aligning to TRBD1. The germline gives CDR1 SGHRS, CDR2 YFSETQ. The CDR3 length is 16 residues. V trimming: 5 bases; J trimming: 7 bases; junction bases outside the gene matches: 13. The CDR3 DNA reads TGCGCCAGCAGACCCCTAACGGGACAGGGGGATTTTGGCTACACCTTC. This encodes CASRPLTGQGDFGYTF.

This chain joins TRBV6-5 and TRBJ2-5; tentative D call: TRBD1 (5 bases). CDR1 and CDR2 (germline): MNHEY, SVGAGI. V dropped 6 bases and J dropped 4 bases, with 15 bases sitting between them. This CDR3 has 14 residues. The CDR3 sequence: CASSYQGRVETQYF. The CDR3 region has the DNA TGTGCCAGCAGCTACCAGGGCAGGGTAGAGACCCAGTACTTC.

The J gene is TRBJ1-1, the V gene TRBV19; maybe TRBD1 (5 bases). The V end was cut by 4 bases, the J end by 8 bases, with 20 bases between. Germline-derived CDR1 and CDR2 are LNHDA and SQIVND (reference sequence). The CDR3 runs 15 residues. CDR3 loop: CASSRGPGGIWEAFF. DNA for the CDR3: TGTGCCAGTAGTAGGGGCCCTGGCGGAATCTGGGAAGCTTTCTTT.

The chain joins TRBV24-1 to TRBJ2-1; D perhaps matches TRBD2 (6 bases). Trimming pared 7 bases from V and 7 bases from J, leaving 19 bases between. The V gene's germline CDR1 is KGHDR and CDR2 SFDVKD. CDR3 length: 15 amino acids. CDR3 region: CATSEEGSRGNEQFF. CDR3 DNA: TGTGCCACCAGCGAGGAGGGGTCACGGGGAAATGAGCAGTTCTTC.

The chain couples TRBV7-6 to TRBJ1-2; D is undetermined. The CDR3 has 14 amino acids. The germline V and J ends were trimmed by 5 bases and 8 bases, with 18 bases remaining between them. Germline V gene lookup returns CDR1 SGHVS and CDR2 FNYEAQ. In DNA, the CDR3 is TGTGCCAGCAGCCCCCCCGGGGATCGAGTAGGCTACACCTTC. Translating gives CASSPPGDRVGYTF.

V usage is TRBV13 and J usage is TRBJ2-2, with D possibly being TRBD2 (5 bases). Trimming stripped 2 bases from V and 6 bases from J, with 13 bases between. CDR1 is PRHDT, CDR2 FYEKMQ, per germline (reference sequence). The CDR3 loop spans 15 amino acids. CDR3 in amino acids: CASSLNSDGSGELFF. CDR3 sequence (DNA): TGTGCCAGCAGCTTAAATAGCGACGGGTCCGGGGAGCTGTTTTTT.

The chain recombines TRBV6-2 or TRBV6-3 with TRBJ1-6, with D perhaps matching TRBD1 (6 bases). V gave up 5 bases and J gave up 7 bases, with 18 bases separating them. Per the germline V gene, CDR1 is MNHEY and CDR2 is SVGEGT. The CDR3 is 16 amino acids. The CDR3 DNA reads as TGTGCCAGCAGTATCGATCAGGGGAGAAACAATTCACCCCTCCACTTT. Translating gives CASSIDQGRNNSPLHF.

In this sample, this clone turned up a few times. The CDR3 DNA reads TGCAGCGTAAGGGGGGGACAAGAGACCCAGTACTTC. Protein sequence: CSVRGGQETQYF. This chain joins TRBV29-1 and TRBJ2-5, with D possibly TRBD2 on 7 matching bases. The CDR3 totals 12 residues. Trimming cost V 6 bases and J 2 bases, with 10 bases left between them. Germline-derived CDR1 and CDR2 are SQVTM and ANQGSEA.

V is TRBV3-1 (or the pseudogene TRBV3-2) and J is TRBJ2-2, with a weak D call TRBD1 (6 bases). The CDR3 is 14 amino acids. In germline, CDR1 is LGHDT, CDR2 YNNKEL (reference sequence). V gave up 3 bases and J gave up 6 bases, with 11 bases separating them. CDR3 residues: CASSHRQVAGELFF. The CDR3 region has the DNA TGTGCCAGCAGCCACCGACAGGTGGCCGGGGAGCTGTTTTTT.

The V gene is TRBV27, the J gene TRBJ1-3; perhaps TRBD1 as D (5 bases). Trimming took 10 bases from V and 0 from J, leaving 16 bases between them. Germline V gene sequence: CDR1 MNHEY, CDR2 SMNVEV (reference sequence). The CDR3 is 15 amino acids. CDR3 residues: CATKQVGRSGNTIYF. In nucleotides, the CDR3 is TGTGCCACCAAACAGGTTGGTCGCTCTGGAAACACCATATATTTT.

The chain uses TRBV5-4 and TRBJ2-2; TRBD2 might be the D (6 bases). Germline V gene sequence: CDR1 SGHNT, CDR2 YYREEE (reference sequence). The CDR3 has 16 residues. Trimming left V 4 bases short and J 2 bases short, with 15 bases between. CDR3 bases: TGTGCCAGCAGCCCCCCGGACGGGGGAAACACCGGGGAGCTGTTTTTT. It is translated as CASSPPDGGNTGELFF.

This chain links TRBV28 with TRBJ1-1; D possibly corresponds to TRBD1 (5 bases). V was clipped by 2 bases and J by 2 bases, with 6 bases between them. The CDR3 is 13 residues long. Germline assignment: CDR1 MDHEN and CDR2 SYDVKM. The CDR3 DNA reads TGTGCCAGCAGTTTAAGGACAAACACTGAAGCTTTCTTT. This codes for CASSLRTNTEAFF.

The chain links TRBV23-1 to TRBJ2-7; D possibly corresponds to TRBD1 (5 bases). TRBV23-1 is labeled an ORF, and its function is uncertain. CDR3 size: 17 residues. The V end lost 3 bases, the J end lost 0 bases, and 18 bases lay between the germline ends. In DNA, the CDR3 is TGCGCCAGCAGTCATGTTCGGACACCATTACACTCCTACGAGCAGTACGTC. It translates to CASSHVRTPLHSYEQYV.

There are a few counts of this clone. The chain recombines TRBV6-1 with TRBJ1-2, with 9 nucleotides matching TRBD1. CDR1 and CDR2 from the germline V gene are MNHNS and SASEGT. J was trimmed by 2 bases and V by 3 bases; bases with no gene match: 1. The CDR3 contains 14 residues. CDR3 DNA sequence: TGTGCCAGCAGTGAGGGGACAGGGAACTATGGCTACACCTTC. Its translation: CASSEGTGNYGYTF.

The CDR3 spells CASRDSRTNSGANVLTF. The CDR3 nucleotides read TGTGCCAGTAGGGACAGTAGAACGAACTCTGGGGCCAACGTCCTGACTTTC. The V and J genes are TRBV19 and TRBJ2-6; TRBD1 is a possible D gene (6 bases). Germline V CDR1 and CDR2: LNHDA, SQIVND (reference sequence). This CDR3 has 17 residues. Trimming cost V 6 bases and J 0 bases, with 15 bases left between them.

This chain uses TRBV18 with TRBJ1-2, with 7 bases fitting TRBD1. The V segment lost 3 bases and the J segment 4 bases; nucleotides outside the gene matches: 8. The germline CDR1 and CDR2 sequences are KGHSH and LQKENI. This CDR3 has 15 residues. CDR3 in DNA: TGTGCCAGCTCACCCCGGGGGACAGCTGGCTATGGCTACACCTTC. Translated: CASSPRGTAGYGYTF.

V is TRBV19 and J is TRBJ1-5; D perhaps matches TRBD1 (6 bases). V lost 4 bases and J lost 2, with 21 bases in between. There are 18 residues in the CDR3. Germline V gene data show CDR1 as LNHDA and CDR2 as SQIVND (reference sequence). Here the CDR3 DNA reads TGTGCCAGTAGTACTCCAAAAGCACAGGGCTGGGGCAATCAGCCCCAGCATTTT. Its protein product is CASSTPKAQGWGNQPQHF.